One and the same sample provided the 13 T cell receptor beta chains below, sequenced in a study of neurological immune-mediated disorders (dated by TCRdb to about 2019). The time point label here, explained by the study, means: longitudinal time-point 1 (baseline). Library generation was performed with 5' RACE. Sequenced on an Illumina HiSeq 2500. TCRdb took the public reads, trimmed them with fastp at Q25, ran MiXCR for clone calling and kept in-frame beta chains. Each record represents a unique CDR3 protein, reported with the most common genes and DNA among its rows. The table for this sample lists tens of thousands of distinct CDR3 sequences; under 4% of them were counted only once. The ten largest clones take up approximately 8.4% of the sample. Sequenced input: PBMCs. These receptors came from an older woman with multiple sclerosis.

This clonotype came up many times. CDR3 in DNA: TGCGCCAGCAGCTTCGAGGGAGGTTGGACTGAAGCTTTCTTT. Its translation: CASSFEGGWTEAFF. The rearrangement uses TRBV5-1 and TRBJ1-1, with D hard to call. Trimming left V 2 bases short and J 5 bases short, with 13 bases between. The CDR3 totals 14 residues. CDR1 and CDR2 (germline): SGHRS, YFSETQ. The full variable domain, with the rest looked up from reference TRBV5-1 and TRBJ1-1, is KAGVTQTPRYLIKTRGQQVTLSCSPISGHRSVSWYQQTPGQGLQFLFEYFSETQRNKGNFPGRFSGRQFSNSRSEMNVSTLELGDSALYLCASSFEGGWTEAFFGQGTRLTVV.

At least ten counts were recorded for this clonotype. The chain joins TRBV3-1 to TRBJ2-3; 14 bases map to TRBD2. The germline V gene has CDR1 LGHDT and CDR2 YNNKEL (reference sequence). CDR3 length: 17 residues. After removal of 5 bases from V and 2 bases from J, the junction contained 6 bases not matched to a gene. The CDR3 loop reads CASSSRLAGGYTDTQYF. CDR3 in DNA: TGTGCCAGCAGCTCCCGACTAGCGGGGGGGTACACAGATACGCAGTATTTT.

This clonotype was detected ten times or more. The chain recombines TRBV20-1 with TRBJ1-2, with D possibly matching TRBD1 (5 bases). The CDR3 length is 15 residues. Between the trimmed V and J ends, which lost 0 bases and 3 bases, there was a span of 14 bases. Germline assignment: CDR1 DFQATT and CDR2 SNEGSKA (reference sequence). The CDR3 DNA reads TGCAGTGCTAGAGATCAACGCGGGGGACACTATGGCTACACCTTC. This encodes CSARDQRGGHYGYTF.

There are many counts of this clonotype. The V gene is TRBV6-6, the J gene TRBJ1-1, with TRBD1 as a possible D gene (6 bases). The CDR3 is 14 residues long. Germline CDR1 is MNHNY and CDR2 is SVGAGI (reference sequence). V was shortened by 5 bases and J by 2 bases, with 12 bases between the two germline ends. The CDR3 is CASSRDRTNTEAFF. CDR3 DNA: TGTGCCAGCAGTCGCGACAGGACCAACACTGAAGCTTTCTTT.

There are many counts of this clonotype. This chain links TRBV20-1 with TRBJ2-7, with a weak D call TRBD2 (7 bases). With 6 bases removed from V and 7 bases from J, the gap between germline ends came to 22 bases. CDR3 size: 14 residues. Germline V CDR1 and CDR2: DFQATT, SNEGSKA (reference sequence). The CDR3: CSAPTPGGLGEQYF. The CDR3 DNA reads as TGCAGTGCCCCTACTCCGGGGGGCCTTGGGGAGCAGTACTTC.

This clonotype was observed at least ten times. V and J are TRBV12-3 or TRBV12-4 and TRBJ2-5; D unclear. The V and J ends lost 1 base and 3 bases respectively, with 9 bases between them. The CDR3 is made up of 14 amino acids. This chain's CDR3 is CASSLGPSEETQYF. The CDR3, as DNA: TGTGCCAGCAGTTTAGGACCGTCCGAAGAGACCCAGTACTTC.

This clonotype was seen ten or more times. V usage is TRBV15 and J usage is TRBJ2-1, with 10 nucleotides matching TRBD1. With 4 bases clipped from V and 5 bases from J, the junction kept 5 bases outside the gene matches. Per the germline V gene, CDR1 is LNHNV and CDR2 is YYDKDF (reference sequence). This CDR3 spans 15 amino acids. CDR3: CATSIRTGGNNEQFF. Here the CDR3 DNA reads TGTGCCACCAGCATCAGGACAGGGGGGAACAATGAGCAGTTCTTC.

This clonotype was detected many times. For the CDR3, the DNA is TGCGCCAGCAGCTCCTCCGGGACAGGGGTTGGCGAGCAGTACTTC. The encoded protein is CASSSSGTGVGEQYF. V gene TRBV5-1 combines with J gene TRBJ2-7; 10 nucleotides agree with TRBD1. Germline V gene lookup returns CDR1 SGHRS and CDR2 YFSETQ. The trim removed 3 bases at V and 6 bases at J, leaving 9 bases unmatched. CDR3 size: 15 residues.

The sample holds many counts of this clonotype. The chain has TRBV20-1 and TRBJ1-3, with TRBD1 identical over 8 bases. V lost 6 bases to trimming and J lost 2 bases; unmatched junction nucleotides: 3. The CDR3 extends over 13 amino acids. The germline V gene has CDR1 DFQATT and CDR2 SNEGSKA (reference sequence). CDR3 in amino acids: CSAEDRAGNTIYF. The CDR3 coding sequence is TGCAGTGCCGAGGACAGGGCTGGAAACACCATATATTTT.

There are many counts of this clonotype. The chain carries TRBV6-6 and TRBJ2-7, with D possibly TRBD1 on 5 matching bases. The germline gives CDR1 MNHNY, CDR2 SVGAGI (reference sequence). V was clipped by 2 bases and J by 3 bases, with 5 bases between them. The CDR3 contains 12 residues. CDR3 amino acids: CASSYDSYEQYF. The CDR3 bases are TGTGCCAGCAGTTACGACAGCTACGAGCAGTACTTC.

This clonotype was counted many times. This chain links TRBV7-9 with TRBJ2-1, with TRBD2 identical over 11 bases. Germline CDR1 reads SEHNR; CDR2 reads FQNEAQ (reference sequence). The ends lost 5 bases at V and 9 bases at J; junction bases unmatched: 9. This CDR3 spans 15 amino acids. CDR3 DNA: TGTGCCAGCAGCACGACTAGCGGGGTTATTGGTGAGCAGTTCTTC. This encodes CASSTTSGVIGEQFF.

This clonotype was seen repeatedly, ten times or more. The gene calls are TRBV4-2 and TRBJ2-5; 9 bases match TRBD1. This CDR3 region has 17 residues. From germline, CDR1 is LGHNA and CDR2 YNFKEQ. V dropped 5 bases and J dropped 2; count of bases not matched to a gene: 12. The CDR3 coding sequence is TGTGCCAGCAGCTACCTCCGGGACAGGGCTGAGCAAGAGACCCAGTACTTC. Residues: CASSYLRDRAEQETQYF.

This clonotype has at least ten counts. This chain connects TRBV5-1 to TRBJ2-7; 7 nucleotides align to TRBD1. This CDR3 contains 15 residues. Germline CDR1 reads SGHRS; CDR2 reads YFSETQ. The J segment lost 3 bases and the V segment lost 6 bases, leaving 12 bases of the junction unmatched. CDR3 bases: TGCGCCAGCAAACCGGGGACAGCAAGAAACTACGAGCAGTACTTC. Translation gives CASKPGTARNYEQYF.